This TCR beta chain is drawn from a study of blood T cells in healthy people across ages. Germline-derived CDR1 and CDR2 are DFQATT and SNEGSKA (reference sequence). The CDR3 loop spans 14 amino acids. Unmatched junction bases numbered 11, after V lost 6 bases and J lost 8 bases. This clonotype was seen only a few times. The antigen remains undetermined. A second PCR, run for roughly 7 to 12 cycles, used a sample-barcoded 5' primer plus a J-beta primer mix. TCRdb called the 5' RACE reads again in MiXCR, with one record for every CDR3 protein. This sample yields 550,000 to 750,000 distinct CDR3 sequences, of which around 20% are seen a single time; 3% to 4% belongs to the top ten. The study, taken as a whole, reports: Estimated diversity, derived from one million T cells, was regarded as an underestimate. Among T cells, TCR beta diversity per million cells dropped roughly linearly as age rose.

The chain has TRBV20-1 and TRBJ2-1; 9 nucleotides match TRBD1. The source of this sequence is a man aged 70-80 years in good health. Sequenced sample: blood. The chain's CDR3 is CSAWGGQGLDEQFF. The CDR3 DNA reads TGCAGTGCGTGGGGCGGACAGGGGTTGGATGAGCAGTTCTTC.